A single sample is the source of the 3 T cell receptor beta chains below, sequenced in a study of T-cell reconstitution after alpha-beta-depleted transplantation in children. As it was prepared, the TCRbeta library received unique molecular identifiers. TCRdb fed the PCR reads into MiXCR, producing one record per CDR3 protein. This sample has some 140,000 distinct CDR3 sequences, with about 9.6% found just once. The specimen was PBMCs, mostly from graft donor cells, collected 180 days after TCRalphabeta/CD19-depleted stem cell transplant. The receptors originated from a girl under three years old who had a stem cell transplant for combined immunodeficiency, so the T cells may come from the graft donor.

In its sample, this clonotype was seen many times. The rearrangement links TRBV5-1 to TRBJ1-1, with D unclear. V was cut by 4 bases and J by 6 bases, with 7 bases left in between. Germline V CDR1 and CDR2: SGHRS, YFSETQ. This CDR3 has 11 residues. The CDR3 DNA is TGCGCCAGCAGCGAAGGGCCTGAAGCTTTCTTT. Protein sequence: CASSEGPEAFF.

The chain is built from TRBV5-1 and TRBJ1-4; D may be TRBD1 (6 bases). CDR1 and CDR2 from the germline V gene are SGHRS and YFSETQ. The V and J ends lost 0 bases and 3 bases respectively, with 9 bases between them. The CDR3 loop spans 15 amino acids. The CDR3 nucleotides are TGCGCCAGCAGCTTGGGGACAGCTCCTAATGAAAAACTGTTTTTT. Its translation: CASSLGTAPNEKLFF. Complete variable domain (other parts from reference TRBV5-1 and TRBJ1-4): KAGVTQTPRYLIKTRGQQVTLSCSPISGHRSVSWYQQTPGQGLQFLFEYFSETQRNKGNFPGRFSGRQFSNSRSEMNVSTLELGDSALYLCASSLGTAPNEKLFFGSGTQLSVL.

CDR3 in DNA: TGCGCCAGCAGCCAAGATCCGGGGTTCGCGCAGTACTTC. This sequence encodes CASSQDPGFAQYF. This rearrangement joins TRBV4-1 to TRBJ2-7; D possibly corresponds to TRBD2 (5 bases). Trimming took 0 bases from V and 9 from J, leaving 12 bases between them. CDR1 MGHRA and CDR2 YSYEKL come from the germline V gene. This CDR3 is built from 13 residues.